The entry below gives a single T cell receptor beta chain sequence along with its context. Its antigen is not known. TCRdb re-called the 5' RACE reads; one entry per CDR3 protein, DNA not given. The sample spans roughly 180,000 distinct CDR3 sequences; the ten largest clones claim 20%. This sample stems from a study of T cells expressing NK-cell markers. Study-level information: HCMV seropositivity characterized most of the eight sequenced donors, and seronegativity one. General observations from the study: These clonotypes, the leaders elsewhere, also led the CD3+CD56-NKG2C+ fraction in a handful of donors.

The CDR3 loop spans 13 amino acids. CDR1 is DFQATT and CDR2 is SNEGSKA in the germline V gene (reference sequence). This sequence joins TRBV20-1 and TRBJ1-2; checking the TCRdb D call of TRBD1 is not possible without DNA. Sequenced material: blood T cells: a sorted CD56 or NKG2C T cell subset, CD4+ or CD8+ T cells, or bulk PBMC T cells (not recorded which). The TCR sequence derives from a man aged 18 to 69 in good health. This chain's CDR3 is CSASLDRAYGYTF.